This T cell receptor beta chain was recorded in a study of blood T cell repertoires in COVID-19. The CDR3 totals 17 residues. Germline V CDR1 and CDR2: MGHRA, YSYEKL. Trimming at V came to 0 bases and at J to 1 base, leaving 9 bases not matched to a gene. Methods used by the authors: Amplified reference gene primers provided the basis for estimating nucleated cell counts. Clones were sequenced by immunoSEQ multiplex PCR, and TCRdb holds only the in-frame ones, with some missing. V and J calls and clone size come straight from that table; D and trimming were deduced from the DNA. The sample lists about 170,000 clones, around nine tenths occurring once. A few counts support this clone.

The chain employs TRBV4-1 and TRBJ2-7, with 7 nucleotides matching TRBD1. The sequenced material came from peripheral blood. The clonotype was recovered from a woman older than 75 with COVID-19, enrolled during active disease. The chain's CDR3 is CASSQEAVGQLSYEQYF. The CDR3 DNA reads TGCGCCAGCAGCCAAGAAGCCGTGGGACAGCTATCCTACGAGCAGTACTTC.